This T cell receptor (beta chain) was captured in a study of blood T cell repertoires in COVID-19. TCRdb's table, derived via immunoSEQ multiplex PCR, lists solely in-frame clones and lacks some. The sample includes some 330,000 clones, roughly 86% of them seen just once. This CDR3 has 15 amino acids. Germline V gene data show CDR1 as SNHLY and CDR2 as FYNNEI. With V trimmed by 6 bases and J by 8 bases, 13 bases remained unmatched. The source material was PBMCs or T cells enriched from blood (not recorded which). The sequence was obtained from a man aged 35-49 years in a cohort exposed to, infected with or recovered from COVID-19 (not recorded which). J is TRBJ2-1 and V is TRBV2; TRBD1 agrees at 7 bases. DNA of the CDR3: TGTGCCAGCAGACCGGGACAGATCCCTGGAGATGAGCAGTTCTTC. This gives the protein CASRPGQIPGDEQFF.